Below are 27 T cell receptor beta chains sequenced from a single sample in a study of blood T cells in healthy people across ages. Through a sample-barcoded 5' primer and a J-beta primer mix, a second PCR was run for roughly 6 to 12 cycles. TCRdb re-analysed the 5' RACE reads in MiXCR, keeping a single row per CDR3 protein. The sample shows around 520,000 distinct CDR3 sequences, about 25% of them seen only once. The same sample was also studied in work on T cells of mothers and their children.

The sequenced sample was blood. The receptors shown here come from a boy between 2 and 10 years old in good health.

This clonotype has a handful of counts. V and J are TRBV6-1 and TRBJ2-7; 9 bases are a match to TRBD2. The CDR3 totals 13 residues. Germline assignment: CDR1 MNHNS and CDR2 SASEGT. Losses at the gene ends were 6 bases for V and 5 bases for J; bases not matched to a gene: 5. The CDR3 loop reads CASRIIAGDEQYF. CDR3 nucleotide sequence: TGTGCCAGCAGAATAATAGCGGGGGACGAGCAGTACTTC.

This clonotype was counted only a few times. The chain has TRBV7-8 and TRBJ1-1; D ambiguous. Germline lookup yields CDR1 SGHVS and CDR2 FQNEAQ. This CDR3 comprises 12 residues. V shed 10 bases and J shed 1 base, with 10 bases lying between them. In nucleotides, the CDR3 is TGTGCCATCCGTCTTCCGAACACTGAAGCTTTCTTT. It yields the protein CAIRLPNTEAFF.

The J gene is TRBJ1-1, the V gene TRBV14, with D unclear. Germline assignment: CDR1 SGHDN and CDR2 FVKESK. This CDR3 has 13 amino acids. The V gene lost 0 bases and the J gene lost 5 bases, with 7 bases spanning the gap. The CDR3 DNA is TGTGCCAGCAGCCAAGATTACTCTACTGAAGCTTTCTTT. Encoded protein: CASSQDYSTEAFF.

This clonotype appeared a few times. The V gene is TRBV28, the J gene TRBJ2-1, with D hard to call. Germline V gene lookup returns CDR1 MDHEN and CDR2 SYDVKM. V gave up 4 bases and J gave up 7 bases, with 8 bases separating them. This CDR3 spans 12 amino acids. This CDR3 reads CASSSSVNEQFF. For the CDR3, the DNA is TGTGCCAGCAGTTCCTCAGTGAATGAGCAGTTCTTC.

The chain uses TRBV29-1 and TRBJ1-1; 9 bases map to TRBD1. CDR3 length: 15 residues. V trimming: 3 bases; J trimming: 2 bases; junction bases outside the gene matches: 7. Germline CDR1 reads SQVTM; CDR2 reads ANQGSEA. CDR3 in DNA: TGCAGCGTTGAGGAGACAGGGGGGTTTAACACTGAAGCTTTCTTT. Its protein is CSVEETGGFNTEAFF.

The chain is built from TRBV30 and TRBJ1-6; 7 bases line up with TRBD1. The CDR3 is 15 amino acids. Germline V gene data show CDR1 as GTSNPN and CDR2 as SVGIG (reference sequence). V lost 4 bases to trimming and J lost 10 bases; unmatched junction nucleotides: 13. Here the CDR3 reads CAWILPTGLASPLHF. In DNA form, the CDR3 reads TGTGCCTGGATTTTACCGACAGGGTTGGCGTCACCCCTCCACTTT.

This clonotype has more than one count but fewer than ten. The chain's CDR3 is CASSVDGQGGYEQYF. CDR3 in DNA: TGTGCCAGCAGCGTAGACGGACAGGGGGGCTACGAGCAGTACTTC. This sequence joins TRBV9 and TRBJ2-7; TRBD1 aligns across 10 bases. Trimming cost V 0 bases and J 3 bases; bases outside gene matches: 3. From germline, CDR1 is SGDLS and CDR2 YYNGEE. The CDR3 is made up of 15 amino acids. Variable domain in full (rest from reference TRBV9 and TRBJ2-7): DSGVTQTPKHLITATGQRVTLRCSPRSGDLSVYWYQQSLDQGLQFLIQYYNGEERAKGNILERFSAQQFPDLHSELNLSSLELGDSALYFCASSVDGQGGYEQYFGPGTRLTVT.

The rearrangement links TRBV25-1 to TRBJ2-3; TRBD2 is a possible D gene (6 bases). The V end lost 2 bases, the J end lost 4 bases, and 19 bases lay between the germline ends. Germline CDR1 is MGHDK and CDR2 is SYGVNS. The CDR3 covers 17 residues. The CDR3 DNA sequence: TGTGCCAGCAGTGAACTTGGAGGGAAGGAACCCTCAGATACGCAGTATTTT. Protein sequence: CASSELGGKEPSDTQYF.

The V and J genes are TRBV5-1 and TRBJ2-7, with TRBD1 matching 9 bases. V shed 4 bases and J 3 bases; nucleotides not matched to a gene: 8. Germline lookup yields CDR1 SGHRS and CDR2 YFSETQ. The CDR3 covers 15 residues. Written as DNA, the CDR3 is TGCGCCAGCAGCCGGACAGGGGCCGATCACTACGAGCAGTACTTC. Translating it yields CASSRTGADHYEQYF.

This clonotype was seen only once. The junction does not match germline at one end; this may be a read error. The rearrangement joins TRBV6-5 to TRBJ2-7; 9 nucleotides align to TRBD1. CDR3 length equals 14 residues. The germline V gene has CDR1 MNHEY and CDR2 SVGAGI. In nucleotides, the CDR3 is TGTGCCTGCAGTAGACAGGGGGGCTCCTACGAGCAGTACTTC. Translated, it gives CACSRQGGSYEQYF.

V is TRBV14 and J is TRBJ1-3, with D uncertain. Trimming stripped 1 base from V and 3 bases from J, with 4 bases between. Germline V lookup: CDR1 SGHDN, CDR2 FVKESK. The CDR3 length is 13 residues. The CDR3 loop is CASSQARGNTIYF. The CDR3 nucleotides read TGTGCCAGCAGCCAAGCGCGTGGAAACACCATATATTTT.

This chain links TRBV10-3 with TRBJ1-2, with D unresolved. CDR1 is ENHRY, CDR2 SYGVKD, per germline. The CDR3 runs 15 residues. V lost 6 bases and J lost 4, with 18 bases in between. CDR3 loop: CAISQDLTLIYGYTF. The CDR3, as DNA: TGTGCCATCAGCCAAGACCTCACCCTTATCTATGGCTACACCTTC.

This clonotype was found a few times. The rearrangement links TRBV5-1 to TRBJ2-5; 12 nucleotides match TRBD2. From germline, CDR1 is SGHRS and CDR2 YFSETQ. The CDR3 is 17 amino acids. The trim removed 6 bases at V and 2 bases at J, leaving 11 bases unmatched. As DNA, the CDR3 is TGCGCCAGCACCCTGGGCGAGACTAGCGGGGGACAAGAGACCCAGTACTTC. Encoded protein: CASTLGETSGGQETQYF.

The J gene is TRBJ1-2, the V gene TRBV4-3, with a tentative D call TRBD1 (6 bases). With 4 bases removed from V and 0 bases from J, the gap between germline ends came to 12 bases. The CDR3 has 15 residues. The germline gives CDR1 LGHNA, CDR2 YSLEER. DNA of the CDR3: TGCGCCAGCAGCCCGGGACATCGAGCTAACTATGGCTACACCTTC. Translation: CASSPGHRANYGYTF.

The chain couples TRBV3-1 to TRBJ1-2; no firm D call. The CDR3 length is 13 residues. Trimming removed 1 base from V and 8 bases from J, with 11 bases in between. CDR1 LGHDT and CDR2 YNNKEL come from the germline V gene (reference sequence). CDR3 sequence reads: CASSQGLLEGYTF. Written as DNA, the CDR3 is TGTGCCAGCAGCCAAGGATTGCTTGAGGGCTACACCTTC. Looking up the rest from reference TRBV3-1 and TRBJ1-2 gives the full variable domain: DTAVSQTPKYLVTQMGNDKSIKCEQNLGHDTMYWYKQDSKKFLKIMFSYNNKELIINETVPNRFSPKSPDKAHLNLHINSLELGDSAVYFCASSQGLLEGYTFGSGTRLTVV.

The chain uses TRBV15 and TRBJ2-7; possibly TRBD1 for D (6 bases). Trimming stripped 3 bases from V and 0 bases from J, with 12 bases between. Germline CDR1 and CDR2: LNHNV and YYDKDF (reference sequence). CDR3 length: 15 amino acids. In DNA, the CDR3 is TGTGCCACCAGCAGGGACAGATCCCCCTCCTACGAGCAGTACTTC. Residues: CATSRDRSPSYEQYF.

This clonotype occurred a few times. The V call is TRBV29-1, the J call TRBJ2-7; 8 nucleotides line up with TRBD2. V gave up 1 base and J gave up 2 bases; unmatched junction bases: 4. Germline lookup yields CDR1 SQVTM and CDR2 ANQGSEA. The CDR3 loop spans 14 amino acids. The CDR3 here is CSVEGGTRPYEQYF. CDR3 nucleotides: TGCAGCGTTGAAGGTGGGACTAGACCCTACGAGCAGTACTTC.

This clonotype has more than one count but fewer than ten. The V call is TRBV6-5, the J call TRBJ2-7, with 12 bases fitting TRBD2. V dropped 10 bases and J dropped 5; count of bases not matched to a gene: 12. The germline gives CDR1 MNHEY, CDR2 SVGAGI. The CDR3 is made up of 15 amino acids. This CDR3 is CATDLGLAGRHEQYF. CDR3 in DNA: TGTGCCACCGACCTTGGACTAGCGGGAAGGCACGAGCAGTACTTC.

The V gene is TRBV21-1, the J gene TRBJ1-1; the DNA was not used to check the table's D call, TRBD1. TRBV21-1 is designated a pseudogene. The CDR3 is 15 amino acids. In DNA form, the CDR3 reads TGTGCCAGCCCTCTGGGCCAGGCGCCGAACACTGAAGCTTTCTTT. Residues: CASPLGQAPNTEAFF.

The chain is built from TRBV2 and TRBJ1-5; weak D call: TRBD1 (5 bases). The CDR3 sequence is 14 residues long. V lost 7 bases and J lost 6, with 16 bases in between. Germline V gene sequence: CDR1 SNHLY, CDR2 FYNNEI. The CDR3 DNA follows: TGTGCCAGCAATATGGGGGGGAATAGTCAGCCCCAGCATTTT. Translated: CASNMGGNSQPQHF. The entire variable domain, with the rest obtained from reference TRBV2 and TRBJ1-5, is as follows: EPEVTQTPSHQVTQMGQEVILRCVPISNHLYFYWYRQILGQKVEFLVSFYNNEISEKSEIFDDQFSVERPDGSNFTLKIRSTKLEDSAMYFCASNMGGNSQPQHFGDGTRLSIL.

The sample holds a few counts of this clonotype. The V gene is TRBV27, the J gene TRBJ1-2, with D unclear. Trimming shortened V by 5 bases and J by 10 bases, and 20 bases separated the two germline ends. This CDR3 is 14 amino acids long. Germline loops: CDR1 MNHEY, CDR2 SMNVEV (reference sequence). The CDR3 DNA reads TGTGCCAGCAGTCTAAGCCCGATGCAGGTCGACTACACCTTC. Amino acid sequence: CASSLSPMQVDYTF.

The chain couples TRBV10-3 to TRBJ2-4; D assignment may be TRBD1 or TRBD2 (5 bases each). The CDR3 contains 14 residues. The germline gives CDR1 ENHRY, CDR2 SYGVKD. The V end lost 8 bases, the J end lost 3 bases, and 14 bases lay between the germline ends. This CDR3 is CAIGDPEGKNIQYF. The CDR3 bases are TGTGCCATCGGGGACCCCGAGGGCAAAAACATTCAGTACTTC.

This clonotype was picked up a small number of times. The gene calls are TRBV5-1 and TRBJ2-2; no firm D call. This CDR3 comprises 14 residues. Per the germline V gene, CDR1 is SGHRS and CDR2 is YFSETQ. The V gene lost 4 bases and the J gene lost 5 bases, with 12 bases spanning the gap. CDR3 sequence (DNA): TGCGCCAGCAGCGGTGAGGATTGGACCGGGGAGCTGTTTTTT. Translated: CASSGEDWTGELFF.

For this clonotype: Its ends do not fully match the called genes, so a read error is possible. The genes are TRBV6-1 and TRBJ1-6; D might be TRBD1 (6 bases). The CDR3 spans 17 residues. The V gene's germline CDR1 is MNHNS and CDR2 SASEGT. The CDR3 nucleotides are TGTGCCAGCAGGTCGCTGGCAGGGGTTAATAATAACTCACCCCTCCACTTT. It specifies CASRSLAGVNNNSPLHF.

This clonotype came up many times. The gene calls are TRBV19 and TRBJ2-1; 9 bases align to TRBD2. This CDR3 spans 15 amino acids. After removal of 4 bases from V and 3 bases from J, the junction contained 4 bases not matched to a gene. From germline, CDR1 is LNHDA and CDR2 SQIVND (reference sequence). This CDR3 reads CASSKTSGDYNEQFF. CDR3 bases: TGTGCCAGTAGTAAGACTAGCGGAGACTACAATGAGCAGTTCTTC.

This clonotype was recorded a few times. This chain connects TRBV20-1 to TRBJ2-1; TRBD2 agrees at 12 bases. This CDR3 is built from 17 residues. Germline CDR1 is DFQATT and CDR2 is SNEGSKA (reference sequence). J was trimmed by 10 bases and V by 3 bases; bases with no gene match: 16. The CDR3 sequence is CSASYLGTSGPRREQFF. The CDR3 DNA follows: TGCAGTGCTAGTTACCTTGGGACTAGCGGGCCCCGTCGGGAGCAGTTCTTC.

The CDR3 loop reads CASSGNRNTEAFF. CDR3 coding DNA: TGTGCCAGCAGTGGAAATAGGAACACTGAAGCTTTCTTT. The V call is TRBV6-1, the J call TRBJ1-1; D uncertain. Germline V lookup: CDR1 MNHNS, CDR2 SASEGT. Deletions cut 4 bases from V and 1 base from J, with 7 bases between. The CDR3 covers 13 residues.